This T cell receptor (beta chain) was recorded in a study of T cell changes during pregnancy in multiple sclerosis. This CDR3 contains 17 residues. Germline V gene lookup returns CDR1 LGHNA and CDR2 YNFKEQ. The V segment lost 5 bases and the J segment 0 bases; nucleotides outside the gene matches: 9. The protocol was immunoSEQ multiplex PCR, while the TCRdb copy is restricted to in-frame clones and leaves out a portion. The sample consists of some 39,000 clones, about nine tenths of them appearing once. The sequencing here drew on CD4+ T cells from peripheral blood mononuclear cells, taken in the third trimester of pregnancy. This receptor was identified in a female donor in good health, enrolled as a control in a pregnancy study. The J gene is TRBJ2-1, the V gene TRBV4-2; 8 nucleotides line up with TRBD2. CDR3 residues: CASSLRGSGGSYNEQFF. The CDR3 coding sequence is TGTGCCAGCAGCTTAAGGGGAAGCGGGGGCTCCTACAATGAGCAGTTCTTC.